The entry below gives a single T cell receptor (beta chain) sequence along with its context. This sample was included in a study of blood T cell repertoires in COVID-19. In the study overall: Donors in the United States, Italy and Spain gave samples during acute or convalescent COVID-19. Sources were T cells, B-cell-depleted T cells, or PBMCs; the material itself was cDNA or gDNA.

Authors' analysis steps: Using reference gene primer amplification, nucleated cell counts were estimated. Generated by immunoSEQ multiplex PCR, the TCRdb table keeps only in-frame clones and is missing some. The DNA gave D and trimming, while V, J and clone size come from that table. This table has 250,000 or so clones, just over 85% appearing once. Germline V gives CDR1 SGDLS, CDR2 YYNGEE. Unmatched junction bases numbered 11, after V lost 6 bases and J lost 4 bases. The CDR3 totals 16 residues. Sequences were obtained from peripheral blood. The receptor comes from a man older than 75 with acute or convalescent COVID-19. J is TRBJ2-2 and V is TRBV9; 8 bases are shared with TRBD2. CDR3 sequence: CASTPLSGGGTGELFF. In DNA, the CDR3 is TGTGCCAGCACCCCCCTCTCCGGGGGGGGCACCGGGGAGCTGTTTTTT.